This T cell receptor (beta chain) was found in a study of blood T cell repertoires in COVID-19. Study context: T cells, B-cell-depleted T cells, or PBMCs supplied cDNA or gDNA.

Membership in each cohort depended on participant-reported clinical history. V lost 7 bases to trimming and J lost 5 bases; unmatched junction nucleotides: 2. The CDR3 length is 14 residues. From germline, CDR1 is LNHDA and CDR2 SQIVND (reference sequence). Sequencing used immunoSEQ multiplex PCR; TCRdb keeps in-frame clones, though not all of them. The sample lists around 170,000 clones, more than 85% occurring once. This clone was detected a few times. This chain uses TRBV19 with TRBJ2-1; 13 positions match TRBD2. Sample: PBMCs or T cells enriched from blood (not recorded which). This TCR was recovered from a woman in her forties or fifties who had recovered from COVID-19. CDR3 nucleotide sequence: TGTGCCAGTAAGGGGACTAGCGGGGACAATGAGCAGTTCTTC. This gives the protein CASKGTSGDNEQFF.